This T cell receptor (beta chain) originates from a study of cytomegalovirus exposure and HLA in healthy donors. The CDR3 has 16 amino acids. J gave up 4 bases and V 3 bases, and 8 bases lay outside the gene matches. Germline V gene lookup returns CDR1 LGHNT and CDR2 FRNRAP. PCR employed 60 Vbeta and 13 Jbeta primers. The assay was immunoSEQ multiplex PCR, and TCRdb's table has in-frame clones only and misses some. In all, the sample yields about 110,000 clones. This chain joins TRBV12-5 and TRBJ2-2; TRBD2 matches 7 bases. Input material: PBMCs. This TCR derives from a man aged 35 to 55 in good health and CMV-seropositive. The CDR3 reads CASGFQRGSITGELFF. Here the CDR3 DNA reads TGTGCTAGTGGTTTTCAGCGGGGCTCGATCACCGGGGAGCTGTTTTTT.